This T cell receptor beta chain was captured by sequencing in a study of blood T cell repertoires in COVID-19. Study information: Acute and convalescent COVID-19 specimens originated in the United States, Italy and Spain. The analysed material was cDNA or gDNA that came from T cells, B-cell-depleted T cells, or PBMCs.

With 2 bases removed from V and 3 bases from J, the gap between germline ends came to 13 bases. CDR1 and CDR2 from the germline V gene are MNHEY and SVGAGI. This CDR3 has 15 amino acids. Per the original data handling: Amplification of reference gene primers provided the estimated nucleated cell counts. TCRdb's copy holds only in-frame clones and misses some; the assay was immunoSEQ multiplex PCR. That table supplies the V and J calls and clone size; D and trimming were determined from the DNA. The data show roughly 50,000 clones, with roughly 87% seen just once and approximately 15% held by the top ten.

The clonotype was recovered from a human donor with active COVID-19. The donor label of this sample is uncertain. Input material: peripheral blood. The chain is built from TRBV6-5 and TRBJ2-5, with D perhaps TRBD2 (6 bases). This CDR3 is CASSYGLGLKETQYF. CDR3 bases: TGTGCCAGCAGTTACGGATTGGGACTGAAAGAGACCCAGTACTTC.